The 7 T cell receptor beta chains presented below share a single source sample, sequenced in a study of vaccination and CD4 T cells after COVID-19. Treatment noted: approximately 11-day PBMC culture with coronavirus spike peptide pools or control peptides (ViraFEST assay). According to the study, CD4+ T cells from the unexposed donor were gathered ahead of the COVID-19 pandemic (2011-2018). Cultured CD4+ T cell DNA was sequenced using the Oncomine TCR Beta short-read assay. Investigators obtained genomic DNA by extraction from cultured CD4+ T cells. TCRdb reanalysed the PCR reads using MiXCR and keeps one entry per CDR3 protein. The table includes 8,000 to 10,000 distinct CDR3 sequences, 34% detected once. Their antigen targets remain unknown. Source material: CD4+ T cells from blood, cultured in vitro. These receptors came from a human donor in good health.

The chain combines TRBV7-2 with TRBJ2-7, with D possibly matching TRBD1 (6 bases). The CDR3 runs 14 residues. V lost 4 bases to trimming and J lost 6 bases, with 16 bases between them. Germline CDR1 is SGHTA and CDR2 is FQGNSA. This chain's CDR3 is CASSSAAGDLEQYF. The CDR3 nucleotides read TGTGCCAGCAGCTCTGCGGCAGGGGACCTCGAGCAGTACTTC.

This sequence joins TRBV7-9 and TRBJ1-3; D gene unclear. The CDR3 consists of 13 residues. Germline V gene lookup returns CDR1 SEHNR and CDR2 FQNEAQ (reference sequence). CDR3 nucleotides: TGTGCTTCAAGGGCGAACTCTGGAAACACCATATATTTT. Translation: CASRANSGNTIYF.

V and J are TRBV15 and TRBJ2-1; D not certain. The CDR3 is made up of 14 amino acids. V lost 8 bases and J 2 bases, leaving 13 bases between the germline ends. Per the germline V gene, CDR1 is LNHNV and CDR2 is YYDKDF (reference sequence). For the CDR3, the DNA is TGTGCCACCGCTGCGAGGCAGACCTACAATGAGCAGTTCTTC. Residues: CATAARQTYNEQFF.

V is TRBV20-1 and J is TRBJ2-2; D possibly uses TRBD1 or TRBD2 (5 bases each). The V end lost 6 bases, the J end lost 4 bases, and 15 bases lay between the germline ends. CDR1 and CDR2 (germline): DFQATT, SNEGSKA (reference sequence). The CDR3 is made up of 14 amino acids. The CDR3 DNA reads TGCAGTGCCAGGAGGACAATTGCCACCGGGGAGCTGTTTTTT. Protein sequence: CSARRTIATGELFF.

This clonotype was seen a handful of times. The chain uses TRBV20-1 and TRBJ2-3; D is ambiguous. Per germline, CDR1 DFQATT and CDR2 SNEGSKA (reference sequence). Trimming left V 2 bases short and J 3 bases short, with 18 bases between. The CDR3 spans 16 residues. The CDR3 DNA is TGCAGTGCTAGATTCCCTTACGGCGTCACGACAGATACGCAGTATTTT. It encodes CSARFPYGVTTDTQYF.

This clonotype occurred a few times. The CDR3 bases are TGCGCCAGCAGCCAAGATCGGGGGACTCAGCCCCAGCATTTT. Protein: CASSQDRGTQPQHF. The V and J genes are TRBV4-3 and TRBJ1-5; perhaps TRBD1 as D (5 bases). The CDR3 is 14 residues long. V was clipped by 0 bases and J by 6 bases, with 9 bases between them. Germline V gives CDR1 LGHNA, CDR2 YSLEER.

This chain links TRBV20-1 with TRBJ1-5; tentatively, D is TRBD1 (6 bases). This CDR3 has 16 residues. V was cut by 1 base and J by 4 bases, with 17 bases left in between. Germline CDR1 DFQATT, CDR2 SNEGSKA (reference sequence). Here the CDR3 reads CSARAGGGGLNQPQHF. The CDR3 DNA reads as TGCAGTGCTAGAGCCGGGGGAGGGGGGTTAAATCAGCCCCAGCATTTT.